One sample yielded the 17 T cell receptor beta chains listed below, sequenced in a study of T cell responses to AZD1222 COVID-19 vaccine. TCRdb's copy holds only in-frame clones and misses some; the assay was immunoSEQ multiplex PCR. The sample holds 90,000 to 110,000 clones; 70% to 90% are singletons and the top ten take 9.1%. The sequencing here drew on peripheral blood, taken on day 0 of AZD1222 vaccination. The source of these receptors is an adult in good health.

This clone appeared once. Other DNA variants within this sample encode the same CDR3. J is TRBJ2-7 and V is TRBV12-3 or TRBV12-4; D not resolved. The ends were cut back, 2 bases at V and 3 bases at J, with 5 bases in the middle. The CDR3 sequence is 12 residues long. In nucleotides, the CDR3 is TGTGCCAGCAGTTTATTGGGCTACGAGCAGTACTTC. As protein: CASSLLGYEQYF.

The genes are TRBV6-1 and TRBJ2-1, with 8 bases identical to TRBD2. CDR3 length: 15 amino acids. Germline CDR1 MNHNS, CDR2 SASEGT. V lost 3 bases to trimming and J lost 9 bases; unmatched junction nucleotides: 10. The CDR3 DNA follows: TGTGCCAGCAGTGAGTGGACTAGCCCCAACGGTGAGCAGTTCTTC. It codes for CASSEWTSPNGEQFF.

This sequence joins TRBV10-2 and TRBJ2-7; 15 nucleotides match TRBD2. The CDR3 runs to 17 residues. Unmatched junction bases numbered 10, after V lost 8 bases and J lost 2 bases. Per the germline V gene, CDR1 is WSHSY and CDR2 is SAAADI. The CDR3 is CASAGLAGGPEPYEQYF. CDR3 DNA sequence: TGCGCCAGCGCCGGACTAGCGGGAGGGCCTGAACCCTACGAGCAGTACTTC.

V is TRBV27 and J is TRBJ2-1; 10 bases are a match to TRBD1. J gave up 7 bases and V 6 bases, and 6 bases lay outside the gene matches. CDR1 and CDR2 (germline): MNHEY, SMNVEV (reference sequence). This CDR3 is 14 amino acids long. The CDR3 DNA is TGTGCCAGCAGCGGGACAGGGGTTTTTAATGAGCAGTTCTTC. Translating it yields CASSGTGVFNEQFF.

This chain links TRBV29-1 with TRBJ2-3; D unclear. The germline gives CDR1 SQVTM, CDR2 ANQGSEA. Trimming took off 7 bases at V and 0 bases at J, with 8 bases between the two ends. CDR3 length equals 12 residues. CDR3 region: CSASDSTDTQYF. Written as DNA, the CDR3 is TGCAGCGCCTCTGATAGCACAGATACGCAGTATTTT.

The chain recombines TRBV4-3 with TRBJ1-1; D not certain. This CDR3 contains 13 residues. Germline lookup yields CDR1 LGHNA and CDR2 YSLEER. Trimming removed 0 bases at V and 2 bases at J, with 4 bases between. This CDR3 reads CASSQDDNTEAFF. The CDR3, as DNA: TGCGCCAGCAGCCAAGACGATAACACTGAAGCTTTCTTT.

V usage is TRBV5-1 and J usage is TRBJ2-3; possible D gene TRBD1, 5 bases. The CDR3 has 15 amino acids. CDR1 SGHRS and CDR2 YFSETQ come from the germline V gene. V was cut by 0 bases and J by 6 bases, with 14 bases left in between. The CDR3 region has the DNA TGCGCCAGCAGCTTGGGGGTCATTGGGGCTGATACGCAGTATTTT. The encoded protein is CASSLGVIGADTQYF.

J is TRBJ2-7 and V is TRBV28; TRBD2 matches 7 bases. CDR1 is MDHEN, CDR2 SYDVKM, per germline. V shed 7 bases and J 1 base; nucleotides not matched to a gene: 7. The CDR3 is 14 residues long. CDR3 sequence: CASKKAGTSYEQYF. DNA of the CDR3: TGTGCCAGCAAGAAAGCGGGGACTTCCTACGAGCAGTACTTC.

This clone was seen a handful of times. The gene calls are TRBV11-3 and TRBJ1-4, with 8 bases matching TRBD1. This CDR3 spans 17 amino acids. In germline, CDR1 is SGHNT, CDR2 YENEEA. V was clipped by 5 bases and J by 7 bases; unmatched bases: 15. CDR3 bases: TGTGCCAGCAGCCCCCTTAGGACAGGGCTTGGGTCTGAAAAACTGTTTTTT. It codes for CASSPLRTGLGSEKLFF.

Here the CDR3 reads CSARIGNEQFF. The DNA for the CDR3 is TGCAGTGCTAGGATAGGGAATGAGCAGTTCTTC. The J gene is TRBJ2-1, the V gene TRBV20-1, with D unclear. This CDR3 is built from 11 residues. The germline V and J ends were trimmed by 3 bases and 7 bases, with 7 bases remaining between them. The V gene's germline CDR1 is DFQATT and CDR2 SNEGSKA (reference sequence).

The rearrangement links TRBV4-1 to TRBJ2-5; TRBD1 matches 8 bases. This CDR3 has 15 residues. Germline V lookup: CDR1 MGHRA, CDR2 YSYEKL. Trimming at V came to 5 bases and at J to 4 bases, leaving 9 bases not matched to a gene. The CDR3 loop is CASSLQGGLGETQYF. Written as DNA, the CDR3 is TGCGCCAGCAGCTTACAGGGGGGTTTAGGAGAGACCCAGTACTTC.

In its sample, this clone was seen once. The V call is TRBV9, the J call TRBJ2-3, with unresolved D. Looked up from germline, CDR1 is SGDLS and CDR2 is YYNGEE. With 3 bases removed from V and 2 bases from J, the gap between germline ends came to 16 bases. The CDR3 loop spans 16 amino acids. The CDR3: CASSEGPVGLTDTQYF. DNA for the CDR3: TGTGCCAGCAGCGAGGGCCCTGTTGGGCTCACAGATACGCAGTATTTT.

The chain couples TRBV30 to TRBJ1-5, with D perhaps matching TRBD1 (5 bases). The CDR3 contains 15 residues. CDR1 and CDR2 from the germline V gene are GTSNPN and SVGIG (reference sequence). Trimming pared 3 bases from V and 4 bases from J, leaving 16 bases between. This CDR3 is CAWRSPGTVNQPQHF. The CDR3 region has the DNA TGTGCCTGGAGGTCCCCGGGGACGGTGAATCAGCCCCAGCATTTT.

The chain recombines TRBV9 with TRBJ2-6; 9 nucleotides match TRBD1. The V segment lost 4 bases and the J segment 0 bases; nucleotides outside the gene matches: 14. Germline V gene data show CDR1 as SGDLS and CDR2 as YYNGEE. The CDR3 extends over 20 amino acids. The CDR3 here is CASSPLPGTGISSGANVLTF. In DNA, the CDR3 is TGTGCCAGCAGCCCACTCCCCGGGACAGGGATAAGCTCTGGGGCCAACGTCCTGACTTTC.

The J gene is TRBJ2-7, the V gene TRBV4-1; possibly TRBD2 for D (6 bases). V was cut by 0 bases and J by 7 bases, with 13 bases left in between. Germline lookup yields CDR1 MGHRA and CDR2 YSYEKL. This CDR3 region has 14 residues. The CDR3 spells CASSQDRGTREQYF. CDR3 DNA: TGCGCCAGCAGCCAAGATCGGGGGACCAGGGAGCAGTACTTC.

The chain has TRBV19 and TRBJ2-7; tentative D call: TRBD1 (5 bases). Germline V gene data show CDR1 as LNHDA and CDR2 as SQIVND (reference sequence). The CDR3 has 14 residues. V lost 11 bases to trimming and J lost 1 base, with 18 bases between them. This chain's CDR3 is CASTRQFGSYEQYF. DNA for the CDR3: TGTGCCTCAACCCGACAGTTCGGGTCCTACGAGCAGTACTTC.

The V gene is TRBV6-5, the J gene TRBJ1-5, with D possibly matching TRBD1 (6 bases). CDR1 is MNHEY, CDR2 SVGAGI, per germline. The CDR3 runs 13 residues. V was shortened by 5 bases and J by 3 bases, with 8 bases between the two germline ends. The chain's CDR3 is CASSTGNNQPQHF. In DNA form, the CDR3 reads TGTGCCAGCAGTACAGGGAACAATCAGCCCCAGCATTTT.